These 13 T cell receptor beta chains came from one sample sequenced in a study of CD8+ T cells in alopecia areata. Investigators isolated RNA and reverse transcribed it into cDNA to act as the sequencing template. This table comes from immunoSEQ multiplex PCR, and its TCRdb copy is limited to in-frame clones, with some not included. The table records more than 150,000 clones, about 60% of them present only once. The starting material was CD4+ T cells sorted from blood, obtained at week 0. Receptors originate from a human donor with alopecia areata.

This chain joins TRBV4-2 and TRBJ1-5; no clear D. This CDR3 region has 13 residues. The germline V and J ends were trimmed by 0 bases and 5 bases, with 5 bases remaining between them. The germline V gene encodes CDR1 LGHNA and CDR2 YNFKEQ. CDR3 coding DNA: TGTGCCAGCAGCCAAGATATCGATCAGCCCCAGCATTTT. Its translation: CASSQDIDQPQHF.

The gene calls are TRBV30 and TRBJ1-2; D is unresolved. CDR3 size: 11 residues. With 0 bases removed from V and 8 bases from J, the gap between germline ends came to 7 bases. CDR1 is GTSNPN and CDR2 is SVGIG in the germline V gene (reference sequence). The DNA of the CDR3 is TGTGCCTGGAGTGTACAGTTAGGCTACACCTTC. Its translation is CAWSVQLGYTF.

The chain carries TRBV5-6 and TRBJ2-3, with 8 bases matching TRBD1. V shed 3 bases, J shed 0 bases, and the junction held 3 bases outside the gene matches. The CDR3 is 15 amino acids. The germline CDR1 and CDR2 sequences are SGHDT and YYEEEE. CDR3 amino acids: CASSSRTGSTDTQYF. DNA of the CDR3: TGTGCCAGCAGCTCACGGACAGGGAGCACAGATACGCAGTATTTT.

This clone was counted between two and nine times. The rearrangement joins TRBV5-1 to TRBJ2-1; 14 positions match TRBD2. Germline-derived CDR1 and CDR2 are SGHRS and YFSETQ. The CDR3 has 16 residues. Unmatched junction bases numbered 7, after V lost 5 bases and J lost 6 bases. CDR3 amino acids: CASSSGLAGGSNEQFF. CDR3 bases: TGCGCCAGCAGTTCCGGACTAGCGGGGGGAAGCAATGAGCAGTTCTTC.

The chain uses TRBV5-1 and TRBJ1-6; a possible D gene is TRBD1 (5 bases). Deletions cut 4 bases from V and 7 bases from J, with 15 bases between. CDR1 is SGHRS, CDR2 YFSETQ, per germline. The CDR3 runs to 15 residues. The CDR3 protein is CASSARGSGNSPLHF. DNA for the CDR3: TGCGCCAGCAGCGCAAGGGGATCCGGCAATTCACCCCTCCACTTT.

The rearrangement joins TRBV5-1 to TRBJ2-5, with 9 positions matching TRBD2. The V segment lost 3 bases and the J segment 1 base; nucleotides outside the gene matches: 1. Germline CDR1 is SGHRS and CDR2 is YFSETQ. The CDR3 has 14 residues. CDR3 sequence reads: CASSSTSGQETQYF. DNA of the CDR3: TGCGCCAGCAGCTCGACTAGCGGCCAAGAGACCCAGTACTTC.

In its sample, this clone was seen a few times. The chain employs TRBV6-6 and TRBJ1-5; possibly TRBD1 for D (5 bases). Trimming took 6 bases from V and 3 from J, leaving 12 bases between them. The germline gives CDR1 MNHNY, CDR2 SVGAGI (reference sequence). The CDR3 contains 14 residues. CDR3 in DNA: TGTGCCAGCAGCATCGACAGACCCAATCAGCCCCAGCATTTT. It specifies CASSIDRPNQPQHF.

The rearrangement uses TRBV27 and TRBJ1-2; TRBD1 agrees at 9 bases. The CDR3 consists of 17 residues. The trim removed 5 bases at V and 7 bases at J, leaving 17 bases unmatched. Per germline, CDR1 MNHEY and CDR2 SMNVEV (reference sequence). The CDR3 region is CASSPYPQGQGNGGYTF. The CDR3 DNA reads TGTGCCAGCAGTCCGTATCCCCAAGGACAGGGGAATGGTGGCTACACCTTC.

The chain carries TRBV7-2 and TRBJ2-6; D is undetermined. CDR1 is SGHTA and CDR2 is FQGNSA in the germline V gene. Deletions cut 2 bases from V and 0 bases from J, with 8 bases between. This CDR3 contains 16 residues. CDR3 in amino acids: CASSLYRSSGANVLTF. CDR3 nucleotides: TGTGCCAGCAGCTTATACCGGAGCTCTGGGGCCAACGTCCTGACTTTC.

CDR3 protein: CASSPGQVASPLHF. Here the CDR3 DNA reads TGTGCCAGCAGCCCGGGACAGGTGGCATCACCCCTCCACTTT. This chain links TRBV7-2 with TRBJ1-6; 8 nucleotides line up with TRBD1. The trim removed 5 bases at V and 10 bases at J, leaving 7 bases unmatched. Germline V gene sequence: CDR1 SGHTA, CDR2 FQGNSA. This CDR3 is built from 14 residues. Complete variable domain (other parts from reference TRBV7-2 and TRBJ1-6): GAGVSQSPSNKVTEKGKDVELRCDPISGHTALYWYRQSLGQGLEFLIYFQGNSAPDKSGLPSDRFSAERTGGSVSTLTIQRTQQEDSAVYLCASSPGQVASPLHFGNGTRLTVT.

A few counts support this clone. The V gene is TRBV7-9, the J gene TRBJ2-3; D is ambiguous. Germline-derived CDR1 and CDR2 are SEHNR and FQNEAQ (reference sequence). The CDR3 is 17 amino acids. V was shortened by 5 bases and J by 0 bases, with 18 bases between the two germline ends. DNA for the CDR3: TGTGCCAGCAGCCGGCCCCCCGGCCGCGCTAGCACAGATACGCAGTATTTT. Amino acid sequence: CASSRPPGRASTDTQYF. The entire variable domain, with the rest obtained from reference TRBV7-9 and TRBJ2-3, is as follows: DTGVSQNPRHKITKRGQNVTFRCDPISEHNRLYWYRQTLGQGPEFLTYFQNEAQLEKSRLLSDRFSAERPKGSFSTLEIQRTEQGDSAMYLCASSRPPGRASTDTQYFGPGTRLTVL.

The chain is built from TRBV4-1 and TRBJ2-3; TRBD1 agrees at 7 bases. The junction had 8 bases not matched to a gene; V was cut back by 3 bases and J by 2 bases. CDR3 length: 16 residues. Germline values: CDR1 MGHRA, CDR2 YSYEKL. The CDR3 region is CASSQSTGLFTDTQYF. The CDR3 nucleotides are TGCGCCAGCAGCCAGTCGACAGGGTTGTTCACAGATACGCAGTATTTT.

Here the CDR3 DNA reads TGTGCCAGCAGCACAGGGGGCAGTCAGCCCCAGCATTTT. Amino acids: CASSTGGSQPQHF. The chain joins TRBV13 to TRBJ1-5; 9 bases align to TRBD1. Germline CDR1 is PRHDT and CDR2 is FYEKMQ (reference sequence). J gave up 6 bases and V 5 bases, and 2 bases lay outside the gene matches. The CDR3 is made up of 13 amino acids.